The clone carrying this T cell receptor (beta chain) has ten or more counts. PBMCs were obtained from roughly 9.5 ml of fresh peripheral blood. This sample was taken from a study of Graves' ophthalmopathy and Graves' hyperthyroidism. CDR3 regions of TCR beta were amplified from RNA transcripts. RT-PCR in the first round used HTBI primers; a second-round multiplex PCR followed. Each CDR3 protein is one row after TCRdb ran MiXCR on the multiplex PCR reads. The sample includes nearly 400,000 distinct CDR3 sequences, around 17% of them seen just once. V trimming: 4 bases; J trimming: 3 bases; junction bases outside the gene matches: 5. CDR1 is SEHNR and CDR2 is FQNEAQ in the germline V gene (reference sequence). This CDR3 region has 14 residues.

The clonotype comes from a woman younger than 35 with Graves' ophthalmopathy. Sequences were obtained from peripheral blood. The V and J genes are TRBV7-9 and TRBJ2-7; 8 bases align to TRBD1. CDR3 DNA sequence: TGTGCCAGCAGCTCGACAGGGGTTTACTACGAGCAGTACTTC. Its protein product is CASSSTGVYYEQYF.